The T cell receptor (beta chain) under discussion was sequenced for a study of blood T cell repertoires in COVID-19. From germline, CDR1 is SGHRS and CDR2 YFSETQ. Trimming took off 5 bases at V and 5 bases at J, with 7 bases between the two ends. The CDR3 consists of 11 residues. Profiling relied on immunoSEQ multiplex PCR, and the TCRdb table lists in-frame clones only, not all of them. The table records approximately 250,000 clones, approximately 91% of them present only once. Remarks on this clone: The same CDR3 arises from other DNA sequences in this sample as well.

The gene calls are TRBV5-1 and TRBJ2-5, with D unresolved. This sequence originates from a man under 40 with COVID-19, enrolled during active disease. The sample taken for sequencing was peripheral blood. The CDR3 here is CASSSGETQYF. In DNA, the CDR3 is TGCGCCAGCAGTTCCGGGGAGACCCAGTACTTC. The entire variable domain, with the rest obtained from reference TRBV5-1 and TRBJ2-5, is as follows: KAGVTQTPRYLIKTRGQQVTLSCSPISGHRSVSWYQQTPGQGLQFLFEYFSETQRNKGNFPGRFSGRQFSNSRSEMNVSTLELGDSALYLCASSSGETQYFGPGTRLLVL.